This T cell receptor beta chain was retrieved from a study of regulatory T cells in long-lasting Graves disease. Study background: Those with persistent Graves' disease had received antithyroid drugs for over 5 years with positive TSH receptor antibodies.

Assembly of TCR beta libraries relied on iRepertoire HTBI primers together with Arm-PCR of CDR3 regions. TCRdb re-analysed the multiplex PCR reads in MiXCR, keeping a single row per CDR3 protein. Of around 510,000 distinct CDR3 sequences in the sample, less than 25% were seen once. The sample holds a few counts of this clonotype. Its target is not known. Described time point: persistent/refractory GD, antithyroid drugs over 5 years with positive TRAb. Preparation of the TCR library used RNA extracted from PBMCs. General study results and limits: Accuracy may have suffered from the small sample size. Relative to newly diagnosed Graves' patients, persistent ones had lower TCR diversity.

The CDR3 contains 20 residues. Trimming removed 6 bases from V and 6 bases from J; junction bases left unmatched: 27. Germline CDR1 MGHDK, CDR2 SYGVNS. The source was peripheral blood mononuclear cells (PBMCs), collected when the disease was refractory, from a patient treated with antithyroid drugs. The receptor was isolated from a female donor with Graves disease. The chain uses TRBV25-1 and TRBJ2-7, with TRBD2 matching over 9 bases. As DNA, the CDR3 is TGTGCCAGCAGCCCCCTCCTCTCGGACCGGCGGGTTAGCGGGAGCGCCGAGCAGTACTTC. This translates into CASSPLLSDRRVSGSAEQYF.